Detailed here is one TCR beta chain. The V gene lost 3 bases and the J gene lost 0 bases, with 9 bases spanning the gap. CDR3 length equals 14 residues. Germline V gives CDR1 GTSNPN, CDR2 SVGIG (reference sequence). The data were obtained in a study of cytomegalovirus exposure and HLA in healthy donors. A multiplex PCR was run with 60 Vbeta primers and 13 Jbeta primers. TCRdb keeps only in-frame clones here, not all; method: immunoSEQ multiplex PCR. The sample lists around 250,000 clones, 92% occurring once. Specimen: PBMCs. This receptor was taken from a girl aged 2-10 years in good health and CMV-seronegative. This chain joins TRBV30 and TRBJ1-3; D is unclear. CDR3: CAWSLSRSGNTIYF. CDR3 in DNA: TGTGCCTGGAGCTTATCTCGCTCTGGAAACACCATATATTTT.